A selection of T cell receptor beta chains follows, all from one sample in a study of T cell repertoires in cytomegalovirus infection. TCRdb re-derived calls from the reads in MiXCR, one entry per CDR3 protein. The sample yields just over 300,000 distinct CDR3 sequences, about a sixth seen once. The sequenced sample was PBMCs. Receptors originate from a human donor in good health (CMV status not recorded). Some clones in this sample may be carry-over from other donors' samples. Both conserved end residues are part of each CDR3. Each record gives: V gene, D gene, clone size, J gene, CDR3 protein, CDR3 DNA. D genes are given only for firm matches. Size is omitted from some rows. Given values are once, few, many or a class for expanded clones.

TRBV6-5,TRBD1,NA,TRBJ1-1,CASSYGQGYTEAFF,TGTGCCAGCAGTTACGGACAGGGGTATACTGAAGCTTTCTTT
TRBV5-8,NA,few,TRBJ1-6,CASSLAAVRDSPLHF,TGTGCCAGCAGCTTGGCGGCGGTCCGGGATTCACCCCTCCACTTT
TRBV19,TRBD1,NA,TRBJ2-5,CASSIWTGEETQYF,TGTGCCAGTAGTATTTGGACAGGGGAAGAGACCCAGTACTTC
TRBV6-2/TRBV6-3,NA,few,TRBJ1-4,CASSYGDRQDEKLFF,TGTGCCAGCAGTTACGGCGACAGGCAGGATGAAAAACTGTTTTTT
TRBV29-1,NA,few,TRBJ1-2,CSVGPTNYGYTF,TGCAGCGTTGGTCCTACTAACTATGGCTACACCTTC
TRBV4-1,TRBD2,NA,TRBJ2-3,CASNRLAGTDTQYF,TGCGCCAGCAACCGACTAGCGGGGACAGATACGCAGTATTTT
TRBV28,NA,many,TRBJ2-4,CASSPGELAKNIQYF,TGTGCCAGCAGCCCCGGGGAGCTAGCCAAAAACATTCAGTACTTC
TRBV20-1,NA,few,TRBJ2-3,CSASYGGGTDTQYF,TGCAGTGCTAGTTACGGCGGAGGCACAGATACGCAGTATTTT
TRBV5-1,TRBD2,many,TRBJ2-7,CASSSGLAGRTYEQYF,TGCGCCAGCAGCTCGGGACTAGCGGGGAGAACCTACGAGCAGTACTTC
TRBV9,TRBD2,NA,TRBJ2-1,CASSVFSGRYNEQFF,TGTGCCAGCAGCGTATTTAGCGGGCGCTACAATGAGCAGTTCTTC
TRBV7-2,NA,many,TRBJ1-2,CASSPYRVRYGYTF,TGTGCCAGCAGCCCCTACAGGGTTCGGTATGGCTACACCTTC
TRBV28,TRBD1,many,TRBJ1-5,CASSLVGTESNQPQHF,TGTGCCAGCAGTTTAGTCGGGACAGAAAGCAATCAGCCCCAGCATTTT
TRBV7-9,TRBD1,NA,TRBJ1-2,CASSSTTGFGFFGYTF,TGTGCCAGCAGCAGCACGACAGGGTTTGGTTTTTTTGGCTACACCTTC
TRBV7-2,NA,many,TRBJ1-2,CASSLVVGASYGYTF,TGTGCCAGCAGCTTAGTGGTAGGGGCTAGCTATGGCTACACCTTC
TRBV20-1,NA,NA,TRBJ2-3,CSASEYLSTDTQYF,TGCAGTGCTTCAGAGTACCTAAGCACAGATACGCAGTATTTT
TRBV28,NA,NA,TRBJ1-5,CAGGGGYSNQPQHF,TGTGCCGGAGGGGGGGGTTATAGCAATCAGCCCCAGCATTTT
TRBV7-2,NA,many,TRBJ2-4,CASSLSPGINIQYF,TGTGCCAGCAGCTTATCTCCAGGGATAAACATTCAGTACTTC
TRBV10-3,TRBD1,few,TRBJ1-1,CAIRGQGEAEAFF,TGTGCCATTCGAGGACAGGGGGAGGCTGAAGCTTTCTTT
TRBV12-3/TRBV12-4,NA,NA,TRBJ1-5,CASSFTRQPQHF,TGTGCCAGCAGTTTTACCCGGCAGCCCCAGCATTTT
TRBV20-1,NA,NA,TRBJ1-2,CSAREDNGVYGYTF,TGCAGTGCTAGGGAAGACAACGGCGTCTATGGCTACACCTTC
TRBV7-9,NA,NA,TRBJ2-2,CASSLAHGQTPGELFF,TGTGCCAGCAGCTTAGCGCACGGACAGACCCCCGGGGAGCTGTTTTTT
TRBV12-3/TRBV12-4,NA,many,TRBJ1-5,CASSLIGTHQPQHF,TGTGCCAGCAGTTTAATAGGGACTCATCAGCCCCAGCATTTT
TRBV4-2,NA,few,TRBJ1-1,CASSQETGLDTEAFF,TGTGCCAGCAGCCAAGAAACAGGCCTGGACACTGAAGCTTTCTTT